This is a list of T cell receptor beta chains from one sample in a study of CD8+ T cells in alopecia areata. Here immunoSEQ multiplex PCR was the method, and the copy in TCRdb shows in-frame clones only, minus some. The table includes roughly 190,000 clones, 60% detected once. Specimen: CD4+ T cells sorted from blood, collected at week 4, from a patient treated with tofacitinib. These TCRs come from a human donor with alopecia areata. CDR3s include the opening cysteine and the closing phenylalanine or tryptophan. A D gene is named only where the DNA matches it firmly. Clone sizes are given selectively: once, few, many, or a class where the clone is expanded.

TRBV5-1	NA	TRBJ1-2	NA	TGCGCCAGCAGCTTGGACAGCTTGAATGGCTACACCTTC	CASSLDSLNGYTF
TRBV30	NA	TRBJ2-5	TRBD2	TGTGCCTGGAGTAGGGGGTCAGCGGGAGCTATCGAGACCCAGTACTTC	CAWSRGSAGAIETQYF
TRBV7-8	NA	TRBJ2-4	NA	TGTGCCAGCAGCTTAGTATCCAGTATCGAAAACATTCAGTACTTC	CASSLVSSIENIQYF
TRBV25-1	NA	TRBJ1-5	NA	TGTGCCAGCAGCAAACAGGGAAGGCAGCCCCAGCATTTT	CASSKQGRQPQHF
TRBV5-1	few	TRBJ2-2	NA	TGCGCCAGCAGCTTGCGGGGGGACAGGAACACCGGGGAGCTGTTTTTT	CASSLRGDRNTGELFF
TRBV30	few	TRBJ2-1	TRBD2	TGTGCCTGGGCAATAGCGGGAGGGCAAAATGAGCAGTTCTTC	CAWAIAGGQNEQFF
TRBV11-2	NA	TRBJ2-1	TRBD2	TGTGCCAGCAGCTTACCTAGCGGGAGAATCACTGAGCAGTTCTTC	CASSLPSGRITEQFF
TRBV30	NA	TRBJ2-1	NA	TGTGCCTGGAGCAGAGAGAACTACAATGAGCAGTTCTTC	CAWSRENYNEQFF
TRBV29-1	NA	TRBJ2-1	NA	TGCAGCGTTGCTCAGTACAATGAGCAGTTCTTC	CSVAQYNEQFF
TRBV5-1	NA	TRBJ1-5	NA	TGCGCCAGCAGCTTGGAAGGGAACGGCCAGCCCCAGCATTTT	CASSLEGNGQPQHF
TRBV28	NA	TRBJ2-5	TRBD1	TGTGCCAGCAGTTTGAGGGGGCGAGAGACCCAGTACTTC	CASSLRGRETQYF
TRBV11-2	few	TRBJ1-5	NA	TGTGCCAGCAGCTTAGAACAGCGTCAGCCCCAGCATTTT	CASSLEQRQPQHF
TRBV27	few	TRBJ2-5	NA	TGTGCCAGCAGTGAGAGGAGGGGCCCGGGGACCCAGTACTTC	CASSERRGPGTQYF
TRBV23-1	NA	TRBJ2-3	NA	TGCGCCAGCAGTCAACAGGGAAGCACAGATACGCAGTATTTT	CASSQQGSTDTQYF
TRBV27	NA	TRBJ1-5	TRBD1	TGTGCCAGCAGTCCCCGGACAGGCCTGGGATATAGCAATCAGCCCCAGCATTTT	CASSPRTGLGYSNQPQHF
TRBV29-1	NA	TRBJ2-3	NA	TGCAGCGTGACGGGCAGACAATCCACAGATACGCAGTATTTT	CSVTGRQSTDTQYF
TRBV30	few	TRBJ1-3	NA	TGTGCCTGGAGCGGACTTCACTCTGGAAACACCATATATTTT	CAWSGLHSGNTIYF
TRBV7-2	many	TRBJ2-3	TRBD2	TGTGCCAGCAGCTTATTAGCGGGAAGCACAGATACGCAGTATTTT	CASSLLAGSTDTQYF
TRBV20-1	NA	TRBJ2-5	NA	TGCAGTGCTCCGCGGGAGACCCAGTACTTC	CSAPRETQYF
TRBV9	NA	TRBJ1-2	TRBD1	TGTGCCAGCAGCGTAGGCCCTGGACAGGACTATGGCTACACCTTC	CASSVGPGQDYGYTF
TRBV29-1	few	TRBJ2-5	TRBD1	TGCAGCGTTGAACAGGGACAGAGGGAGACCCAGTACTTC	CSVEQGQRETQYF
TRBV7-2	NA	TRBJ1-5	NA	TGTGCCAGCAGCCGCGGAGGGAGTGATCAGCCCCAGCATTTT	CASSRGGSDQPQHF
TRBV7-2	NA	TRBJ2-4	NA	TGTGCCAGCAGCTTAGTCAGGGAAAACATTCAGTACTTC	CASSLVRENIQYF
TRBV29-1	few	TRBJ2-4	TRBD2	TGCAGCGTTGTAGGCGGGAGCCGGTTAAACATTCAGTACTTC	CSVVGGSRLNIQYF
TRBV29-1	few	TRBJ2-2	TRBD2	TGCAGCGGGCAACTAGCGGGAGCAGGAACCGGGGAGCTGTTTTTT	CSGQLAGAGTGELFF
TRBV5-4	few	TRBJ2-3	NA	TGTGCCAGCAGCTCGGCGGCTAGCCGCAGTGCAGATACGCAGTATTTT	CASSSAASRSADTQYF
TRBV29-1	NA	TRBJ2-7	TRBD1	TGCAGCGTTGACGTGACAGGGACCTCCTACGAGCAGTACTTC	CSVDVTGTSYEQYF
TRBV5-4	NA	TRBJ2-3	NA	TGTGCCAGCAGCCCCATCCACACAGATACGCAGTATTTT	CASSPIHTDTQYF
TRBV7-2	NA	TRBJ2-4	TRBD2	TGTGCCAGCAGCCTGGGGACTAGCGGGAGAAACATTCAGTACTTC	CASSLGTSGRNIQYF
TRBV28	few	TRBJ1-4	NA	TGTGCCAGCAGTTTCAGTGGACAGCGGGAAAAACTGTTTTTT	CASSFSGQREKLFF
TRBV30	NA	TRBJ2-1	NA	TGTGCCTGGAGTGTACTGTTGGGAGCCCACAATGAGCAGTTCTTC	CAWSVLLGAHNEQFF
TRBV30	once	TRBJ1-1	NA	TGTGCCTGGAGACTCATGGCGGGAACTGAAGCTTTCTTT	CAWRLMAGTEAFF
TRBV7-3	few	TRBJ2-7	TRBD2	TGTGCCAGCAGCGTCGGACTAGCGGTATACGAGCAGTACTTC	CASSVGLAVYEQYF
TRBV7-2	NA	TRBJ2-1	NA	TGTGCCAGCAGCCTTTTGGGGGGATCCTACAATGAGCAGTTCTTC	CASSLLGGSYNEQFF
TRBV30	once	TRBJ1-1	TRBD1	TGTGCCTGGAGCCCACGGGGGTTGACAGGGAGGGTTGGGACTTTCTTT	CAWSPRGLTGRVGTFF
TRBV2	few	TRBJ2-6	NA	TGTGCCAGCAGTGGTTCTGGGGCCAACGTCCTGACTTTC	CASSGSGANVLTF
TRBV6-6	NA	TRBJ2-7	NA	TGTGCCAGCAGTTACGCAGCTTCTTACGAGCAGTACTTC	CASSYAASYEQYF
TRBV5-1	NA	TRBJ2-1	NA	TGCGCCAGCAGCTTGGGACACACAATGGGGTACAATGAGCAGTTCTTC	CASSLGHTMGYNEQFF
TRBV9	NA	TRBJ2-2	NA	TGTGCCAGCAGCGTAGTTTTAGGGAACACCGGGGAGCTGTTTTTT	CASSVVLGNTGELFF
TRBV30	NA	TRBJ2-2	TRBD2	TGTGCCTGGAGTAAGAGCGGGAGCGTCACCGGGGAGCTGTTTTTT	CAWSKSGSVTGELFF
TRBV6-6	few	TRBJ2-7	NA	TGTGCCACCTCGATCAAGGGGGGGGAGTCGGGCTACGAGCAGTACTTC	CATSIKGGESGYEQYF
TRBV6-5	NA	TRBJ2-7	TRBD2	TGTGCCAGCACAGCGGGTAGCGGGAGGCTGTACTTC	CASTAGSGRLYF
TRBV7-8	NA	TRBJ1-2	TRBD1	TGTGCCAGCAGCTTAACTGACAGGGGGCGTGTTGACTATGGCTACACCTTC	CASSLTDRGRVDYGYTF
TRBV29-1	NA	TRBJ2-7	TRBD2	TGCAGCGTTGAAGTCGGACTAGCGAATTACGAGCAGTACTTC	CSVEVGLANYEQYF
TRBV4-1	NA	TRBJ2-5	TRBD1	TGCGCCAGCAGCCAAGGACAGGGAAGTGGGGAGACCCAGTACTTC	CASSQGQGSGETQYF
TRBV29-1	few	TRBJ1-1	NA	TGCAGCGTTGGTAGGGCTACTGAAGCTTTCTTT	CSVGRATEAFF
TRBV4-2	NA	TRBJ2-7	TRBD1	TGTGCCAGCAGCCAGGGGACAGTCTACGAGCAGTACTTC	CASSQGTVYEQYF